The next 20 T cell receptor beta chains were all read from a single sample in a study of CD8+CD57+ T cells in acquired aplastic anemia. Individuals selected for sequencing had exhibited CD8+CD57+ cell expansion on flow cytometry. Genomic DNA served as template for TCR beta VDJ and CDR3 profiling. TCRdb recomputed calls from the reads with MiXCR, one row per CDR3 protein. The sample has under 350,000 distinct CDR3 sequences; under 65% are singletons. The sample consisted of sorted CD4+, CD8+, or CD8+CD57+ T cells (not recorded which) from PBMCs. The source of these receptors is a human donor with aplastic anemia.

A word on this clonotype: The junction departs from germline at one end; a sequencing error may be responsible. This chain connects TRBV29-1 to TRBJ2-3; TRBD1 aligns across 7 bases. Germline lookup yields CDR1 SQVTM and CDR2 ANQGSEA. The CDR3 sequence is 16 residues long. CDR3: CGVEALTGFGTDTQYF. The CDR3 region has the DNA TGCGGCGTTGAAGCGCTGACAGGGTTCGGTACAGATACGCAGTATTTT.

This clonotype has just one count. The junction differs from germline at one of its ends, possibly a read error. V usage is TRBV20-1 and J usage is TRBJ1-4; TRBD1 might be the D (6 bases). Germline loops: CDR1 DFQATT, CDR2 SNEGSKA (reference sequence). This CDR3 spans 12 amino acids. The CDR3 DNA reads as TGCAGTGCGAGAATCCGGGACACCACATTCTATTTT. This encodes CSARIRDTTFYF.

The chain employs TRBV10-1 and TRBJ2-7; D is ambiguous. The CDR3 consists of 12 residues. Trimming pared 8 bases from V and 1 base from J, leaving 9 bases between. The germline gives CDR1 WNHNN, CDR2 SYGVQD (reference sequence). The CDR3 reads CASGWLSYEQYF. CDR3 nucleotides: TGCGCCAGCGGGTGGTTGTCCTACGAGCAGTACTTC.

Worth noting for this clonotype: This could be a read error, since a much larger clone is one nucleotide away. CDR3 sequence reads: CASRTSRGGELFF. CDR3 nucleotide sequence: TGTGCCAGCAGGACTAGCAGGGGCGGGGAGCTGTTTTTT. This chain connects TRBV6-5 to TRBJ2-2, with D possibly matching TRBD2 (7 bases). The CDR3 is 13 residues long. V lost 6 bases, J lost 7 bases, and 12 bases lay in between. CDR1 is MNHEY and CDR2 is SVGAGI in the germline V gene.

The chain recombines TRBV7-9 with TRBJ2-4, with D possibly being TRBD2 (5 bases). The CDR3 runs 14 residues. Trimming shortened V by 5 bases and J by 6 bases, and 14 bases separated the two germline ends. Germline V gene data show CDR1 as SEHNR and CDR2 as FQNEAQ (reference sequence). CDR3 residues: CASSQDLGGNIQYF. CDR3 nucleotides: TGTGCCAGCAGCCAAGATCTAGGAGGAAACATTCAGTACTTC.

This clonotype appeared a single time. The chain couples TRBV29-1 to TRBJ2-2, with D perhaps TRBD1 (5 bases). The CDR3 is 14 residues long. Deletions cut 3 bases from V and 4 bases from J, with 12 bases between. The germline CDR1 and CDR2 sequences are SQVTM and ANQGSEA. As DNA, the CDR3 is TGCAGCGTTGATCGGCAGGGCGGCACCGGGGAGCTGTTTTTT. It is translated as CSVDRQGGTGELFF.

In the case of this clonotype: The junction does not match germline at one end; this may be a read error. The J gene is TRBJ1-1, the V gene TRBV19; D uncertain. Per germline, CDR1 LNHDA and CDR2 SQIVND (reference sequence). The CDR3 has 14 residues. DNA for the CDR3: TGTGCCAGTAGTATAGAAGGCTCAAGAAGCGAAGCCTTCTTT. Protein product: CASSIEGSRSEAFF.

V usage is TRBV29-1 and J usage is TRBJ1-5; maybe TRBD1 (6 bases). The CDR3 runs 14 residues. V was shortened by 4 bases and J by 2 bases, with 12 bases between the two germline ends. Germline lookup yields CDR1 SQVTM and CDR2 ANQGSEA. The CDR3, as DNA: TGCAGCGTTGGGGAAGGGGGAGGCAATCAGCCCCAGCATTTT. Amino acids: CSVGEGGGNQPQHF.

This clonotype has a count of ten or more. This sequence joins TRBV29-1 and TRBJ2-4; the match to TRBD2 covers 10 bases. The CDR3 contains 18 residues. V gave up 6 bases and J gave up 1 base; unmatched junction bases: 15. Germline lookup yields CDR1 SQVTM and CDR2 ANQGSEA. CDR3 bases: TGCAGCGTGGCACAAAGGACTAGCGGTTTTGTGGCCAAAAACATTCAGTACTTC. This codes for CSVAQRTSGFVAKNIQYF.

A remark on this clonotype: One end of the junction fails to match germline, which may point to a read error. The V and J genes are TRBV5-1 and TRBJ2-7; possible D gene TRBD2, 6 bases. The J call is in doubt because the DNA end fits TRBJ2-1 better. The CDR3 has 13 residues. CDR1 SGHRS and CDR2 YFSETQ come from the germline V gene. The CDR3 coding sequence is TGCGCCGGCAGCCCCCGGGACTCCTACGAGCAGTTCTTC. This gives the protein CAGSPRDSYEQFF.

The chain recombines TRBV10-3 with TRBJ2-7; no clear D gene. Germline V gene data show CDR1 as ENHRY and CDR2 as SYGVKD. Between the trimmed V and J ends, which lost 7 bases and 2 bases, there was a span of 12 bases. This CDR3 has 13 residues. In DNA, the CDR3 is TGTGCCATCACCTCCGGGTCAGCCTACGAGCAGTACTTC. This codes for CAITSGSAYEQYF.

This clonotype occurred a few times. This chain links TRBV13 with TRBJ2-7, with D hard to call. There are 12 residues in the CDR3. Deletions cut 5 bases from V and 1 base from J, with 6 bases between. Germline V lookup: CDR1 PRHDT, CDR2 FYEKMQ (reference sequence). CDR3 coding DNA: TGTGCCAGCAGCCTCCAGTCCTACGAGCAGTACTTC. Protein sequence: CASSLQSYEQYF.

The rearrangement links TRBV7-2 to TRBJ1-3, with unresolved D. Germline V gene lookup returns CDR1 SGHTA and CDR2 FQGNSA. V was shortened by 4 bases and J by 0 bases, with 10 bases between the two germline ends. CDR3 length equals 15 residues. For the CDR3, the DNA is TGTGCCAGCAGCTGGACGGGCCCCTCTGGAAACACCATATATTTT. This translates into CASSWTGPSGNTIYF. Looking up the rest from reference TRBV7-2 and TRBJ1-3 gives the full variable domain: GAGVSQSPSNKVTEKGKDVELRCDPISGHTALYWYRQSLGQGLEFLIYFQGNSAPDKSGLPSDRFSAERTGGSVSTLTIQRTQQEDSAVYLCASSWTGPSGNTIYFGEGSWLTVV.

This clonotype was seen at least ten times. This chain uses TRBV6-5 with TRBJ1-1; perhaps TRBD1 as D (5 bases). Germline V gives CDR1 MNHEY, CDR2 SVGAGI. Trimming pared 6 bases from V and 5 bases from J, leaving 13 bases between. CDR3 length equals 13 residues. The CDR3 DNA sequence: TGTGCCAGCAGGAAGGTTTGGGGGACTGAAGCTTTCTTT. It yields the protein CASRKVWGTEAFF.

The gene calls are TRBV7-8 and TRBJ1-3; D is uncertain. Germline-derived CDR1 and CDR2 are SGHVS and FQNEAQ. Trimming left V 6 bases short and J 0 bases short, with 12 bases between. This CDR3 is 15 amino acids long. The CDR3 protein is CASRETVFSGNTIYF. Written as DNA, the CDR3 is TGTGCCAGCAGGGAGACGGTCTTCTCTGGAAACACCATATATTTT.

Worth noting for this clonotype: Sequence at one end of the junction differs from germline and may be a read error. Here the CDR3 reads CASSRTSGMEETQYF. The CDR3 DNA reads as TGCGCCAGCAGCAGGACTAGCGGGATGGAAGAGACCCAGTACTTC. The rearrangement uses TRBV7-9 and TRBJ2-5, with 12 nucleotides matching TRBD2. This CDR3 has 15 residues. CDR1 is SEHNR, CDR2 FQNEAQ, per germline (reference sequence).

This clonotype was recorded many times. At one of its ends the junction is not consistent with the germline gene, which may arise from a read error. The rearrangement links TRBV7-9 to TRBJ2-7; 7 positions agree with TRBD2. The germline V gene has CDR1 SEHNR and CDR2 FQNEAQ (reference sequence). The CDR3 totals 13 residues. The CDR3 DNA reads TGTGCCAGCAGCCATTCCGGCGCGCGTGCGGGAGACTTC. Residues: CASSHSGARAGDF.

The chain recombines TRBV20-1 with TRBJ2-7; TRBD2 matches 7 bases. Germline V gives CDR1 DFQATT, CDR2 SNEGSKA (reference sequence). The CDR3 totals 15 residues. V trimming: 6 bases; J trimming: 0 bases; junction bases outside the gene matches: 11. CDR3 DNA: TGCAGTGCCCCTGGGGAGGGGAGGCTCTCCTACGAGCAGTACTTC. Translated, it gives CSAPGEGRLSYEQYF.

The J gene is TRBJ1-2, the V gene TRBV5-4, with D uncertain. Trimming removed 0 bases from V and 4 bases from J, with 16 bases in between. This CDR3 has 16 residues. CDR1 is SGHNT, CDR2 YYREEE, per germline (reference sequence). The CDR3 DNA follows: TGTGCCAGCAGCTTGGGTTTTAGGTCTTCGGGCTATGGCTACACCTTC. This translates into CASSLGFRSSGYGYTF.

V usage is TRBV7-3 and J usage is TRBJ1-1; the match to TRBD1 covers 7 bases. The CDR3 totals 16 residues. V shed 1 base, J shed 0 bases, and the junction held 5 bases outside the gene matches. Germline V gives CDR1 SGHTA, CDR2 FQGTGA. The CDR3 nucleotides read TGTGCCAGCAGCTTAAGGACAGGCGGACTGAACACTGAAGCTTTCTTT. Its protein product is CASSLRTGGLNTEAFF. Supplemented by reference TRBV7-3 and TRBJ1-1, the full variable domain reads GAGVSQTPSNKVTEKGKYVELRCDPISGHTALYWYRQSLGQGPEFLIYFQGTGAADDSGLPNDRFFAVRPEGSVSTLKIQRTERGDSAVYLCASSLRTGGLNTEAFFGQGTRLTVV.